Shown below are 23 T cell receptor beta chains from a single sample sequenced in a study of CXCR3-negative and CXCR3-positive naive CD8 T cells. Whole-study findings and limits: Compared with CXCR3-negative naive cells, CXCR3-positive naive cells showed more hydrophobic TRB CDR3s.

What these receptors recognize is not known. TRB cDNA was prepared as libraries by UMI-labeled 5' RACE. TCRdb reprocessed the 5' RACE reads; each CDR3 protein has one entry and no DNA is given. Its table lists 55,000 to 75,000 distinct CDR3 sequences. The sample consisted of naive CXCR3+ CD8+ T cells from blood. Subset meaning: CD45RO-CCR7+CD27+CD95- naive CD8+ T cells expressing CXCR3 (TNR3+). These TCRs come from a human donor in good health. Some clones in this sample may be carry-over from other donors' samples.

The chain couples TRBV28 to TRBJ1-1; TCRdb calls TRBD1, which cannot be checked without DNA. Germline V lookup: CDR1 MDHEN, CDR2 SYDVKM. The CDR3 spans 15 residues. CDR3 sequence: CASSLSRGAFTEAFF.

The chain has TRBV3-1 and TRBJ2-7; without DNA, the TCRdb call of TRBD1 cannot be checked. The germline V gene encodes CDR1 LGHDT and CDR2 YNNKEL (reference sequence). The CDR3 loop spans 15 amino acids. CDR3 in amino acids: CASSQDEDRTYEQYF.

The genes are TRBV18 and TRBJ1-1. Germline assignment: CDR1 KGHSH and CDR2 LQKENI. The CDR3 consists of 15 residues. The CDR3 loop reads CASSPRGGIEPEAFF.

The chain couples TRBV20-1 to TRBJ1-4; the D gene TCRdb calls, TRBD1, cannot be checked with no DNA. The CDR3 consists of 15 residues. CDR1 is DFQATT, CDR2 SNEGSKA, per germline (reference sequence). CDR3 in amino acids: CSARDIGKGAEKLFF.

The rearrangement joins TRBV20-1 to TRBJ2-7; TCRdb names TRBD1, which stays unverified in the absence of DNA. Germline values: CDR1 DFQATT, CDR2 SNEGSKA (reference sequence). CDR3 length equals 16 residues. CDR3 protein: CSARDQGSARVSEQYF.

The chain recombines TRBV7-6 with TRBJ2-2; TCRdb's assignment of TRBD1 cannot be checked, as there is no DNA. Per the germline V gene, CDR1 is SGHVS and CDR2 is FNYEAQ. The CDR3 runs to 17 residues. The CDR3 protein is CASSHSRQASNTGELFF.

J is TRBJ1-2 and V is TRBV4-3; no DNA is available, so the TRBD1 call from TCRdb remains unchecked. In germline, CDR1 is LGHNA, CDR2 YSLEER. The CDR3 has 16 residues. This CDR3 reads CASSQDLPGGNYGYTF.

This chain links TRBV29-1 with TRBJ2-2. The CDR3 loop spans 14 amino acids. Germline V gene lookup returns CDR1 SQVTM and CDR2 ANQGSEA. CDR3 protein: CSVEDAPNTGELFF.

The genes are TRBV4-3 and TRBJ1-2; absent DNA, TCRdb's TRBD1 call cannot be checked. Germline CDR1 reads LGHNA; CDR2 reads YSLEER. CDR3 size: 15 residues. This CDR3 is CASSRNRVGNYGYTF.

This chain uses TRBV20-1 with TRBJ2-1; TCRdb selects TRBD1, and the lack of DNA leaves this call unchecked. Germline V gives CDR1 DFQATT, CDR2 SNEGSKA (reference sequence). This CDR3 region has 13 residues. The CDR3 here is CSGTGGSYNEQFF.

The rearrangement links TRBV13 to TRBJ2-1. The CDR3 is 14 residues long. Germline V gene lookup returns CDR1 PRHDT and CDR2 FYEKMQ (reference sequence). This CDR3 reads CASSSLIRHNEQFF.

Here the CDR3 reads CASSQVLRGQGYEQYF. The genes are TRBV4-3 and TRBJ2-7; TCRdb calls TRBD1, which cannot be checked without DNA. The CDR3 has 16 residues. The V gene's germline CDR1 is LGHNA and CDR2 YSLEER.

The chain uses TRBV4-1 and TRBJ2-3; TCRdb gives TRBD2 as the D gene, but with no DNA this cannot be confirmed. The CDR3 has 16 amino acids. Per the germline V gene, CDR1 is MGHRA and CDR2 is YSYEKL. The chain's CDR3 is CASSKTGTSGFDTQYF.

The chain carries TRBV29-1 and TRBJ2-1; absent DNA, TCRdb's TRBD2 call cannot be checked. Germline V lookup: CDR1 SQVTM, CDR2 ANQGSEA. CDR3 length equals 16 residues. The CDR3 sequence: CSVLLAGGVPYNEQFF.

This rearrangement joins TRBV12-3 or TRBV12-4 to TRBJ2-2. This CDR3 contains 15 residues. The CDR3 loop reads CASSSGPAGTGEPFF.

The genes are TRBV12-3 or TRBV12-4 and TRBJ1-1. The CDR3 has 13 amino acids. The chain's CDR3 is CASSLHRNTEAFF.

The CDR3 loop is CASSWTGQEAGELFF. The gene calls are TRBV5-1 and TRBJ2-2; TCRdb calls TRBD1, which cannot be checked without DNA. Per germline, CDR1 SGHRS and CDR2 YFSETQ. The length of the CDR3 is 15 residues.

The CDR3 sequence: CASRTNRVSKNIQYF. The chain links TRBV6-2 or TRBV6-3 to TRBJ2-4; TCRdb's D call of TRBD1 is untestable without DNA. Germline V CDR1 and CDR2: MNHEY, SVGEGT. The CDR3 has 15 residues.

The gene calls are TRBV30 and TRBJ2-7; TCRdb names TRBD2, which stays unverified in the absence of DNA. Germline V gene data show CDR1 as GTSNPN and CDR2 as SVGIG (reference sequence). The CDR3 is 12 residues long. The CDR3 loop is CAWTSGGTDQYF.

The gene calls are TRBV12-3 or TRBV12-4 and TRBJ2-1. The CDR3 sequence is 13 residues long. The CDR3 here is CASSDSSYNEQFF.

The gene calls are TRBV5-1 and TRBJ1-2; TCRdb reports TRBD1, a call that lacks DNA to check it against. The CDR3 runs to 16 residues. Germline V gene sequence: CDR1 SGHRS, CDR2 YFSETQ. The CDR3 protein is CASSSRTGRTIYGYTF.

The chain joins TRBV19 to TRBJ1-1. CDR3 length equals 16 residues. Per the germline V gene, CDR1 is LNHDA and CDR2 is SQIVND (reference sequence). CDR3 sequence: CASSTIPGTQGAEAFF.

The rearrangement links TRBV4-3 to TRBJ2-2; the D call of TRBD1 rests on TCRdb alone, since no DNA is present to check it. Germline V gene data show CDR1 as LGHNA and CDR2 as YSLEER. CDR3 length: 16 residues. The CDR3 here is CASSQLPTGNTGELFF.